What follows are 19 T cell receptor beta chains derived from one specimen sequenced in a study of cytomegalovirus exposure and HLA in healthy donors. Primers included in the PCR were 60 Vbeta and 13 Jbeta primers. The method was immunoSEQ multiplex PCR; TCRdb's version includes in-frame clones alone and lacks a portion of them. The data contain approximately 100,000 clones, roughly 70% of them seen just once; the ten biggest clones take up approximately 8%. Sequenced input: PBMCs. The receptors stem from a middle-aged man in good health and CMV-seronegative.

The chain has TRBV18 and TRBJ2-5; no definite D call. This CDR3 has 14 residues. V was cut by 3 bases and J by 5 bases, with 13 bases left in between. The germline V gene encodes CDR1 KGHSH and CDR2 LQKENI. The DNA for the CDR3 is TGTGCCAGCTCACCGGGCCTCTCTGGGGAGACCCAGTACTTC. This gives the protein CASSPGLSGETQYF.

The rearrangement joins TRBV10-3 to TRBJ2-1; D possibly corresponds to TRBD1 (6 bases). The CDR3 consists of 14 residues. Germline V gene sequence: CDR1 ENHRY, CDR2 SYGVKD. V lost 4 bases, J lost 8 bases, and 15 bases lay in between. The CDR3 protein is CAISGRAQGHEQFF. The CDR3 DNA follows: TGTGCCATCAGTGGAAGAGCTCAGGGGCATGAGCAGTTCTTC.

The chain couples TRBV4-1 to TRBJ2-1, with TRBD2 identical over 9 bases. Per germline, CDR1 MGHRA and CDR2 YSYEKL. Trimming took 0 bases from V and 7 from J; bases not matched to a gene: 10. CDR3 size: 17 residues. The CDR3: CASSQEVRRGGGNEQFF. The CDR3 DNA follows: TGCGCCAGCAGCCAAGAGGTGCGGCGGGGGGGTGGGAATGAGCAGTTCTTC.

This clone has just a few counts. The chain couples TRBV28 to TRBJ1-3, with D perhaps TRBD1 (5 bases). V was pared by 6 bases and J by 2 bases, with 17 bases between. The germline gives CDR1 MDHEN, CDR2 SYDVKM. The CDR3 contains 16 residues. The CDR3 here is CASSLSREITGNTIYF. The CDR3, as DNA: TGTGCCAGCAGCCTAAGCAGGGAAATCACTGGAAACACCATATATTTT.

This chain links TRBV7-6 with TRBJ1-1; D might be TRBD1 (5 bases). In germline, CDR1 is SGHVS, CDR2 FNYEAQ. CDR3 length: 14 amino acids. V was clipped by 0 bases and J by 3 bases, with 8 bases between them. CDR3 loop: CASSLAGVDTEAFF. For the CDR3, the DNA is TGTGCCAGCAGCTTAGCAGGGGTAGACACTGAAGCTTTCTTT.

This clone was observed a handful of times. V usage is TRBV5-5 and J usage is TRBJ1-2; no reliable D call. CDR1 is SGHKS and CDR2 is YYEKEE in the germline V gene (reference sequence). The V end lost 4 bases, the J end lost 4 bases, and 17 bases lay between the germline ends. The CDR3 runs to 15 residues. In nucleotides, the CDR3 is TGTGCCAGCAGCGACCTGACAAGAAATGTCTATGGCTACACCTTC. Translating it yields CASSDLTRNVYGYTF.

This clone was detected only a few times. V gene TRBV5-4 combines with J gene TRBJ2-5; D might be TRBD1 (8 bases). The germline gives CDR1 SGHNT, CDR2 YYREEE (reference sequence). This CDR3 has 15 amino acids. V lost 3 bases and J 5 bases, leaving 17 bases between the germline ends. This chain's CDR3 is CASSSKGGDRETQYF. DNA for the CDR3: TGTGCCAGCAGCTCCAAGGGAGGGGACAGGGAGACCCAGTACTTC.

This clone was seen a single time. The genes are TRBV7-6 and TRBJ2-5, with TRBD2 matching over 7 bases. The CDR3 runs to 18 residues. With 2 bases clipped from V and 0 bases from J, the junction kept 12 bases outside the gene matches. Germline V CDR1 and CDR2: SGHVS, FNYEAQ. CDR3 region: CASSLLSDRGGYQETQYF. DNA for the CDR3: TGTGCCAGCAGCTTACTCTCTGACCGCGGGGGTTACCAAGAGACCCAGTACTTC.

This clone was picked up one time. The chain is built from TRBV19 and TRBJ1-3; tentative D call: TRBD1 (5 bases). Germline-derived CDR1 and CDR2 are LNHDA and SQIVND (reference sequence). The V end lost 7 bases, the J end lost 0 bases, and 10 bases lay between the germline ends. The CDR3 loop spans 14 amino acids. CDR3 loop: CASIEDSSGNTIYF. The CDR3 nucleotides read TGTGCCAGTATCGAAGACAGCTCTGGAAACACCATATATTTT.

This chain uses TRBV7-6 with TRBJ2-2; 10 bases fit TRBD2. J was trimmed by 1 base and V by 3 bases; bases with no gene match: 2. This CDR3 is built from 16 residues. The germline CDR1 and CDR2 sequences are SGHVS and FNYEAQ. This chain's CDR3 is CASSFLAGENTGELFF. CDR3 nucleotide sequence: TGTGCCAGCAGCTTCCTAGCGGGGGAGAACACCGGGGAGCTGTTTTTT.

The chain uses TRBV27 and TRBJ2-2; D remains ambiguous. V dropped 4 bases and J dropped 8 bases, with 5 bases sitting between them. The V gene's germline CDR1 is MNHEY and CDR2 SMNVEV (reference sequence). This CDR3 has 11 amino acids. The CDR3 region is CASSSTGELFF. The CDR3 nucleotides are TGTGCCAGCAGTTCAACAGGGGAGCTGTTTTTT.

The rearrangement links TRBV7-2 to TRBJ2-7; D perhaps matches TRBD2 (5 bases). The CDR3 is 12 amino acids. Germline CDR1 reads SGHTA; CDR2 reads FQGNSA. V was pared by 5 bases and J by 5 bases, with 10 bases between. This CDR3 reads CASSEGSHEQYF. In nucleotides, the CDR3 is TGTGCCAGCAGCGAGGGATCGCACGAGCAGTACTTC.

The genes are TRBV7-9 and TRBJ2-1; TRBD2 matches 9 bases. Unmatched junction bases numbered 16, after V lost 7 bases and J lost 0 bases. Germline V gene lookup returns CDR1 SEHNR and CDR2 FQNEAQ (reference sequence). The CDR3 covers 19 residues. The CDR3, as DNA: TGTGCCAGCAACTCCAAACTGGCGGGGGGGTTTAGCTCCTACAATGAGCAGTTCTTC. Translating it yields CASNSKLAGGFSSYNEQFF.

The V gene is TRBV4-1, the J gene TRBJ1-1; D not certain. The CDR3 loop spans 14 amino acids. The germline V gene encodes CDR1 MGHRA and CDR2 YSYEKL. Trimming removed 4 bases from V and 0 bases from J, with 9 bases in between. The CDR3 is CASSPRRVNTEAFF. Written as DNA, the CDR3 is TGCGCCAGCAGCCCCCGACGGGTGAACACTGAAGCTTTCTTT.

The rearrangement uses TRBV7-2 and TRBJ2-2; unclear D gene. The ends were cut back, 1 base at V and 3 bases at J, with 6 bases in the middle. This CDR3 region has 14 residues. Germline V gene sequence: CDR1 SGHTA, CDR2 FQGNSA. The CDR3 nucleotides read TGTGCCAGCAGCTTAGGACTCTACACCGGGGAGCTGTTTTTT. It specifies CASSLGLYTGELFF.

The count of this clone is one. The rearrangement links TRBV14 to TRBJ1-2; 11 bases fit TRBD1. Trimming removed 0 bases from V and 11 bases from J; junction bases left unmatched: 8. Germline lookup yields CDR1 SGHDN and CDR2 FVKESK. The CDR3 runs 15 residues. Here the CDR3 reads CASSQELPGQGVYTF. CDR3 sequence (DNA): TGTGCCAGCAGCCAAGAACTTCCGGGACAGGGGGTTTACACCTTC.

A few counts support this clone. The chain employs TRBV9 and TRBJ1-3; the match to TRBD1 covers 12 bases. The CDR3 length is 17 residues. Trimming at V came to 4 bases and at J to 0 bases, leaving 5 bases not matched to a gene. CDR1 and CDR2 (germline): SGDLS, YYNGEE. The CDR3 DNA reads TGTGCCAGCAGCCCGGGACAGGGGGCTTCCTCTGGAAACACCATATATTTT. It is translated as CASSPGQGASSGNTIYF. Using reference TRBV9 and TRBJ1-3 for the parts outside the CDR3, the full variable domain is DSGVTQTPKHLITATGQRVTLRCSPRSGDLSVYWYQQSLDQGLQFLIQYYNGEERAKGNILERFSAQQFPDLHSELNLSSLELGDSALYFCASSPGQGASSGNTIYFGEGSWLTVV.

The chain joins TRBV19 to TRBJ1-1, with 9 bases aligning to TRBD1. This CDR3 has 15 residues. CDR1 is LNHDA and CDR2 is SQIVND in the germline V gene (reference sequence). The trim removed 6 bases at V and 1 base at J, leaving 6 bases unmatched. CDR3 residues: CASSPQGAENTEAFF. CDR3 coding DNA: TGTGCCAGTAGCCCACAGGGGGCGGAGAACACTGAAGCTTTCTTT.

V and J are TRBV21-1 and TRBJ1-1; the D call TRBD1 from the table was never checked on the DNA. TRBV21-1 is described as a pseudogene. This CDR3 is built from 16 residues. DNA of the CDR3: TGTGCCAGCAGCAAAGCGGGCCAGAACGTGAACACTGAAGCTTTCTTT. Translation: CASSKAGQNVNTEAFF.